This is a list of T cell receptor beta chains from one sample in a study of cytomegalovirus exposure and HLA in healthy donors. The data were produced by immunoSEQ multiplex PCR, yet TCRdb's version contains in-frame clones alone and is incomplete. The sample records about 180,000 clones, around 80% being singletons. Sequencing was done on a sample of PBMCs. These receptors all stem from a man between 40 and 49 years old in good health and CMV-seronegative. Both conserved end residues are part of each CDR3. D genes are given only for firm matches. Some rows mark clone size as missing; the rest say once, few, many or name a class of expanded clone.

CASSWGGTDNQPQHF	TGTGCCAGCAGCTGGGGCGGGACGGACAATCAGCCCCAGCATTTT	.	.	TRBJ1-5	TRBV7-9
CSAAQAQSTDTQYF	TGCAGCGCCGCCCAAGCGCAAAGCACAGATACGCAGTATTTT	.	.	TRBJ2-3	TRBV29-1
CASSGSGGRGEQYF	TGTGCCAGCAGTGGCTCTGGGGGGAGGGGTGAGCAGTACTTC	.	TRBD2	TRBJ2-7	TRBV28
CASSLSGGANYEQYF	TGTGCCAGCAGTTTATCAGGGGGCGCCAACTACGAGCAGTACTTC	.	TRBD1	TRBJ2-7	TRBV28
CASSEGGALIETQYF	TGTGCCAGCAGTGAAGGAGGAGCTTTGATTGAGACCCAGTACTTC	few	.	TRBJ2-5	TRBV6-1
CASSLGGQEGVYGYTF	TGCGCCAGCAGCCTAGGGGGCCAGGAGGGGGTCTATGGCTACACCTTC	.	TRBD1	TRBJ1-2	TRBV5-1
CASSRGTASYEQYF	TGCGCCAGCAGCAGGGGGACAGCAAGCTACGAGCAGTACTTC	few	TRBD1	TRBJ2-7	TRBV4-3
CASSPRQGVYYGYTF	TGTGCCAGCAGCCCCAGACAGGGGGTATACTATGGCTACACCTTC	.	TRBD1	TRBJ1-2	TRBV9
CASSLGLAANTGELFF	TGTGCCAGCAGCTTAGGCCTAGCGGCGAACACCGGGGAGCTGTTTTTT	.	TRBD2	TRBJ2-2	TRBV7-3
CASSLAHSPPYEQYF	TGTGCCAGCAGCTTAGCGCACAGTCCGCCCTACGAGCAGTACTTC	.	.	TRBJ2-7	TRBV11-1